The TCR beta chain described here comes from a study of shared clonotypes between healthy human individuals. Study-wide context: CD4 naive cells filled three plates per donor, CD4 memory three, CD8 naive two and CD8 memory one.

Profiled with immunoSEQ multiplex PCR; TCRdb holds only in-frame clones, not every one. The repertoire holds roughly 1,500,000 clones, with around 98.5% as singletons. Germline lookup yields CDR1 SGDLS and CDR2 YYNGEE. V was pared by 3 bases and J by 9 bases, with 3 bases of the junction left unmatched. This CDR3 is built from 14 residues. Every contributor of samples was a Caucasian grown-up residing in Nashville, Tennessee. The authors divided CD4+ cells into CD45RA+ naive and CD45RA-negative memory subsets. Study results and limitations: A limitation of the genetic and exposure-history diversity represented arose from few donors.

Turning to this clone: Its target is unknown.

The chain employs TRBV9 and TRBJ2-1, with 13 bases matching TRBD2. This receptor was taken from a man under 40 in good health. The sample comprised naive CD4+ T cells sorted from blood. Indicated subset: CD45RA+ positively selected. DNA for the CDR3: TGTGCCAGCAGCGCGGGACTAGCGGGATTTGAGCAGTTCTTC. Residues: CASSAGLAGFEQFF.